This TCR beta chain originates from a study of blood T cell repertoires in COVID-19. The wider study: From T cells, B-cell-depleted T cells, or PBMCs came the material, which was cDNA or gDNA.

Germline V gene data show CDR1 as MDHEN and CDR2 as SYDVKM. Trimming shortened V by 2 bases and J by 0 bases, and 6 bases separated the two germline ends. The CDR3 is made up of 14 amino acids. Study processing details: It was from reference gene primer amplification that nucleated cell counts were estimated. Measured with immunoSEQ multiplex PCR; TCRdb has only the in-frame clones, and not every one. Clonal size and the V and J genes are those of that table, whereas D and trimming came from the DNA. The sample lists about 420,000 clones; about 87% were seen once. Patients from Seattle were sampled longitudinally, starting during active infection.

The receptor was isolated from a man between 18 and 35 years old with COVID-19, enrolled during active disease. V usage is TRBV28 and J usage is TRBJ2-3, with D unresolved. The sample comprised peripheral blood. CDR3: CASSLPTSTDTQYF. CDR3 DNA sequence: TGTGCCAGCAGTTTACCCACTAGCACAGATACGCAGTATTTT.